The clone carrying this T cell receptor beta chain was found once. These data are taken from a study of T cell changes during pregnancy in multiple sclerosis. The CDR3 extends over 15 amino acids. Per germline, CDR1 SNHLY and CDR2 FYNNEI. The ends lost 3 bases at V and 4 bases at J; junction bases unmatched: 2. Method: immunoSEQ multiplex PCR; TCRdb's copy keeps in-frame clones and lacks some. The sample lists about 31,000 clones; around 91% were seen once. This material consisted of CD8+ T cells from peripheral blood mononuclear cells, taken in the second trimester of pregnancy. This TCR derives from a female donor with multiple sclerosis, enrolled in a pregnancy study. The V gene is TRBV2, the J gene TRBJ2-3; 12 nucleotides line up with TRBD2. This CDR3 is CASSDRLAGADTQYF. CDR3 nucleotides: TGTGCCAGCAGTGATAGACTAGCGGGAGCAGATACGCAGTATTTT.